The 32 T cell receptor beta chains reported below all come from one sample, sequenced in a study of metastatic and nonmetastatic thyroid tumors. Patients were all untreated before their thyroid surgery. MiXCR reprocessed the PCR reads for TCRdb. The table lists about 8,700 clones, about a quarter of them singletons, with 5% to 6.5% in the top ten. The sample taken for sequencing was adjacent normal tissue. All receptors derive from a female donor with papillary thyroid cancer or a benign thyroid nodule (not recorded which). Some clones in this sample may be carry-over from other donors' samples.

The chain carries TRBV6-9 and TRBJ1-2; D perhaps matches TRBD1 (5 bases). Germline values: CDR1 MNHGY, CDR2 SVAAGI. Trimming removed 2 bases from V and 4 bases from J, with 5 bases in between. This CDR3 is built from 12 residues. CDR3 DNA: TGTGCCAGCAGTTATGGGGGCTATGGCTACACCTTC. This translates into CASSYGGYGYTF.

This rearrangement joins TRBV7-2 to TRBJ2-7; maybe TRBD1 (6 bases). From germline, CDR1 is SGHTA and CDR2 FQGNSA. This CDR3 is built from 13 residues. V lost 6 bases to trimming and J lost 2 bases, with 11 bases between them. The CDR3 region is CASRDSVAYEQYF. In DNA form, the CDR3 reads TGTGCCAGCAGGGACAGTGTCGCCTACGAGCAGTACTTC.

Judged by abundance, this clone is medium-sized. The rearrangement joins TRBV2 to TRBJ1-1; the D gene is possibly TRBD1 (5 bases). Germline V gene lookup returns CDR1 SNHLY and CDR2 FYNNEI. This CDR3 spans 17 amino acids. The ends were cut back, 5 bases at V and 1 base at J, with 20 bases in the middle. CDR3 amino acids: CASSTPSTRDRNTEAFF. CDR3 DNA: TGTGCCAGCAGTACCCCATCCACTCGGGACCGGAACACTGAAGCTTTCTTT.

This clone is judged medium-sized. This chain links TRBV5-5 with TRBJ1-2; D ambiguous. Between the trimmed V and J ends, which lost 0 bases and 2 bases, there was a span of 11 bases. The CDR3 consists of 15 residues. Germline V gene lookup returns CDR1 SGHKS and CDR2 YYEKEE (reference sequence). CDR3: CASSLDWAANYGYTF. In DNA form, the CDR3 reads TGTGCCAGCAGCTTGGACTGGGCCGCAAACTATGGCTACACCTTC.

This clone was seen only a few times. The chain uses TRBV28 and TRBJ1-1; TRBD1 might be the D (6 bases). The CDR3 contains 15 residues. V was shortened by 4 bases and J by 5 bases, with 17 bases between the two germline ends. Germline CDR1 reads MDHEN; CDR2 reads SYDVKM. The DNA for the CDR3 is TGTGCCAGCAGTTATAGGGGGGGCTCGGGGACTGAAGCTTTCTTT. It yields the protein CASSYRGGSGTEAFF. Together with reference TRBV28 and TRBJ1-1, the CDR3 gives the full variable domain: DVKVTQSSRYLVKRTGEKVFLECVQDMDHENMFWYRQDPGLGLRLIYFSYDVKMKEKGDIPEGYSVSREKKERFSLILESASTNQTSMYLCASSYRGGSGTEAFFGQGTRLTVV.

This clone is deemed medium-sized. V and J are TRBV5-8 and TRBJ2-4; the match to TRBD2 covers 11 bases. This CDR3 comprises 14 residues. V shed 2 bases, J shed 7 bases, and the junction held 2 bases outside the gene matches. The V gene's germline CDR1 is SGHTS and CDR2 YDEGEE. This chain's CDR3 is CASSFSGGGNIQYF. The CDR3 DNA is TGTGCCAGCAGCTTTAGCGGGGGGGGCAACATTCAGTACTTC.

This sequence joins TRBV12-3 or TRBV12-4 and TRBJ1-1; TRBD1 is a possible D gene (6 bases). V lost 6 bases and J lost 11, with 19 bases in between. This CDR3 is 13 amino acids long. The CDR3 nucleotides read TGTGCCAGCAGCCCTCAACAGGGATCTTACGCTTTCTTT. It translates to CASSPQQGSYAFF.

V usage is TRBV5-1 and J usage is TRBJ2-2; D is unresolved. The germline gives CDR1 SGHRS, CDR2 YFSETQ. Trimming pared 4 bases from V and 4 bases from J, leaving 14 bases between. This CDR3 has 15 amino acids. The CDR3 spells CASSPSTDGTGELFF. As DNA, the CDR3 is TGCGCCAGCAGCCCTAGTACCGATGGCACCGGGGAGCTGTTTTTT.

This clone has only a few counts. The rearrangement links TRBV20-1 to TRBJ2-1; the match to TRBD2 covers 12 bases. The CDR3 covers 14 residues. V was clipped by 4 bases and J by 9 bases; unmatched bases: 7. Germline assignment: CDR1 DFQATT and CDR2 SNEGSKA (reference sequence). The CDR3, as DNA: TGCAGTGCTACTCTAGCGGGAGGGCCAAGTGAGCAGTTCTTC. Its protein is CSATLAGGPSEQFF.

The V gene is TRBV2, the J gene TRBJ2-1, with 10 bases aligning to TRBD1. Trimming at V came to 6 bases and at J to 2 bases, leaving 7 bases not matched to a gene. Germline V gives CDR1 SNHLY, CDR2 FYNNEI. The CDR3 totals 16 residues. The CDR3 sequence: CASSYRDRGAYNEQFF. The CDR3 DNA reads TGTGCCAGCAGCTACCGGGACAGGGGCGCCTACAATGAGCAGTTCTTC.

The chain combines TRBV27 with TRBJ2-1; no definite D call. Trimming left V 5 bases short and J 5 bases short, with 13 bases between. There are 14 residues in the CDR3. Germline V lookup: CDR1 MNHEY, CDR2 SMNVEV (reference sequence). The CDR3 nucleotides are TGTGCCAGCAGTGCCTCCATGATCCACAATGAGCAGTTCTTC. It yields the protein CASSASMIHNEQFF.

The chain has TRBV9 and TRBJ2-2; the match to TRBD1 covers 7 bases. The CDR3 sequence is 14 residues long. V lost 4 bases to trimming and J lost 4 bases; unmatched junction nucleotides: 4. In germline, CDR1 is SGDLS, CDR2 YYNGEE. The DNA for the CDR3 is TGTGCCAGCAGCCGGGACAGAACCACCGGGGAGCTGTTTTTT. It is translated as CASSRDRTTGELFF.

A few counts support this clone. The chain recombines TRBV6-1 with TRBJ2-1; D is ambiguous. Trimming removed 0 bases at V and 0 bases at J, with 6 bases between. The CDR3 sequence is 15 residues long. CDR1 and CDR2 (germline): MNHNS, SASEGT. The CDR3 sequence is CASSEAYSSYNEQFF. For the CDR3, the DNA is TGTGCCAGCAGTGAAGCTTATAGCTCCTACAATGAGCAGTTCTTC.

The rearrangement joins TRBV24-1 to TRBJ2-3; D gene unclear. V was pared by 5 bases and J by 5 bases, with 13 bases between. CDR3 length: 14 residues. Per germline, CDR1 KGHDR and CDR2 SFDVKD. CDR3 residues: CATSAVGLGDTQYF. The CDR3 region has the DNA TGTGCCACCAGTGCGGTGGGATTGGGAGATACGCAGTATTTT.

There are many counts of this clone. A much larger clone differs by one base, so this may be a read error. The V call is TRBV5-1, the J call TRBJ2-1; 9 nucleotides agree with TRBD2. V shed 2 bases, J shed 8 bases, and the junction held 8 bases outside the gene matches. The CDR3 totals 15 residues. From germline, CDR1 is SGHRS and CDR2 YFSETQ. The CDR3 sequence is CASSLRGGGADEQFF. The DNA for the CDR3 is TGCGCCAGCAGCTTACGGGGCGGGGGGGCCGATGAGCAGTTCTTC. Looking up the rest from reference TRBV5-1 and TRBJ2-1 gives the full variable domain: KAGVTQTPRYLIKTRGQQVTLSCSPISGHRSVSWYQQTPGQGLQFLFEYFSETQRNKGNFPGRFSGRQFSNSRSEMNVSTLELGDSALYLCASSLRGGGADEQFFGPGTRLTVL.

The chain joins TRBV27 to TRBJ1-3; D uncertain. The CDR3 loop spans 12 amino acids. Germline values: CDR1 MNHEY, CDR2 SMNVEV (reference sequence). V was shortened by 5 bases and J by 3 bases, with 5 bases between the two germline ends. CDR3 protein: CASSPGGNTIYF. The CDR3 DNA sequence: TGTGCCAGCAGTCCGGGTGGAAACACCATATATTTT.

This clone was found once. The chain links TRBV9 to TRBJ1-1; 7 nucleotides agree with TRBD1. The germline gives CDR1 SGDLS, CDR2 YYNGEE. The V gene end was trimmed by 4 bases and the J gene end by 1 base; junction bases not matched to a gene: 13. This CDR3 spans 17 amino acids. This CDR3 reads CASSIHRGGPGNTEAFF. DNA for the CDR3: TGTGCCAGCAGCATCCACAGGGGCGGTCCGGGGAACACTGAAGCTTTCTTT.

In its sample, this clone is medium-sized. The chain joins TRBV7-2 to TRBJ2-5, with 7 nucleotides matching TRBD2. The length of the CDR3 is 15 residues. Trimming at V came to 3 bases and at J to 5 bases, leaving 9 bases not matched to a gene. CDR1 and CDR2 from the germline V gene are SGHTA and FQGNSA. The CDR3 loop reads CASSFSRQGGETQYF. CDR3 in DNA: TGTGCCAGCAGCTTTAGTCGGCAGGGAGGGGAGACCCAGTACTTC.

This sequence joins TRBV20-1 and TRBJ2-7, with D perhaps being TRBD1 or TRBD2 (5 bases each). V lost 4 bases and J 5 bases, leaving 9 bases between the germline ends. Germline loops: CDR1 DFQATT, CDR2 SNEGSKA (reference sequence). This CDR3 comprises 11 residues. Here the CDR3 DNA reads TGCAGTGCTATGAGGGGTGACGAGCAGTACTTC. This translates into CSAMRGDEQYF.

By share, this clone counts as medium-sized. V and J are TRBV5-5 and TRBJ1-2; D remains ambiguous. The germline gives CDR1 SGHKS, CDR2 YYEKEE (reference sequence). There are 16 residues in the CDR3. The V and J ends lost 2 bases and 0 bases respectively, with 14 bases between them. This CDR3 is CASSLGWGEANYGYTF. The CDR3 nucleotides are TGTGCCAGCAGCTTAGGCTGGGGAGAGGCTAACTATGGCTACACCTTC.

The chain combines TRBV6-1 with TRBJ1-4; possible D gene TRBD1, 6 bases. Trimming took 6 bases from V and 0 from J, leaving 14 bases between them. Germline assignment: CDR1 MNHNS and CDR2 SASEGT. The CDR3 totals 16 residues. The CDR3 DNA reads as TGTGCCAGCAGACTACAGGGAATCGCAACTAATGAAAAACTGTTTTTT. Translating gives CASRLQGIATNEKLFF.

This chain links TRBV11-2 with TRBJ2-7; D uncertain. Looked up from germline, CDR1 is SGHAT and CDR2 is FQNNGV. CDR3 length: 14 amino acids. The V gene lost 4 bases and the J gene lost 7 bases, with 17 bases spanning the gap. As DNA, the CDR3 is TGTGCCAGCAGCTCAAAGACGGAGTTGGGGGAGCAGTACTTC. It yields the protein CASSSKTELGEQYF. Drawing the rest from reference TRBV11-2 and TRBJ2-7, the complete variable domain is EAGVAQSPRYKIIEKRQSVAFWCNPISGHATLYWYQQILGQGPKLLIQFQNNGVVDDSQLPKDRFSAERLKGVDSTLKIQPAKLEDSAVYLCASSSKTELGEQYFGPGTRLTVT.

This chain links TRBV20-1 with TRBJ1-1; D is unresolved. V lost 3 bases to trimming and J lost 6 bases, with 14 bases between them. CDR3 length: 13 amino acids. CDR1 and CDR2 from the germline V gene are DFQATT and SNEGSKA (reference sequence). CDR3 region: CSASPGLIAEAFF. The CDR3 coding sequence is TGCAGTGCTAGTCCGGGATTGATCGCTGAAGCTTTCTTT.

This clone was seen a handful of times. At one end, the junction sequence differs from germline, possibly due to a read error. The chain combines TRBV2 with TRBJ1-1; no definite D call. The CDR3 runs to 15 residues. CDR1 SNHLY and CDR2 FYNNEI come from the germline V gene. The CDR3 DNA sequence: TGTGCCAGCAGTTACGGGTGGATTATGAACACTGAAGCTTGCTTT. Encoded protein: CASSYGWIMNTEACF.

This clone was seen once. The chain joins TRBV11-2 to TRBJ1-6, with a weak D call TRBD1 (5 bases). The CDR3 sequence is 17 residues long. Trimming removed 2 bases from V and 5 bases from J, with 16 bases in between. Germline values: CDR1 SGHAT, CDR2 FQNNGV. The CDR3 DNA follows: TGTGCCAGCAGCTTATTAGCGGGGGGGACGGATAATTCACCCCTCCACTTT. Protein: CASSLLAGGTDNSPLHF. Full variable domain (rest looked up from reference TRBV11-2 and TRBJ1-6): EAGVAQSPRYKIIEKRQSVAFWCNPISGHATLYWYQQILGQGPKLLIQFQNNGVVDDSQLPKDRFSAERLKGVDSTLKIQPAKLEDSAVYLCASSLLAGGTDNSPLHFGNGTRLTVT.

Only a few counts were recorded for this clone. V and J are TRBV4-1 and TRBJ1-1; D unresolved. This CDR3 region has 13 residues. Trimming took 4 bases from V and 0 from J, leaving 6 bases between them. Germline CDR1 MGHRA, CDR2 YSYEKL. CDR3 protein: CASSLGLNTEAFF. The CDR3 nucleotides are TGCGCCAGCAGCCTTGGACTGAACACTGAAGCTTTCTTT.

Concerning this clone itself: Since a much larger clone is just one base distant, this may be a read error. The CDR3 does not close with the conserved phenylalanine or tryptophan, likely indicating a read error. The chain recombines TRBV7-3 with TRBJ1-2; 7 nucleotides align to TRBD1. Trimming at V came to 5 bases and at J to 6 bases, leaving 12 bases not matched to a gene. Germline values: CDR1 SGHTA, CDR2 FQGTGA. The CDR3 is made up of 15 amino acids. CDR3 nucleotides: TGTGCCAGCAGCCCGGGACAGACCAGTGGTGATGGCTACACCCTC. This encodes CASSPGQTSGDGYTL.

There are a few counts of this clone. The J gene is TRBJ1-4, the V gene TRBV27; D is ambiguous. V lost 4 bases to trimming and J lost 8 bases, with 11 bases between them. The germline gives CDR1 MNHEY, CDR2 SMNVEV (reference sequence). The CDR3 is 13 amino acids. The CDR3 is CASSWSGREKLFF. CDR3 in DNA: TGTGCCAGCAGTTGGTCCGGGAGGGAAAAACTGTTTTTT.

This chain connects TRBV20-1 to TRBJ2-2; the match to TRBD2 covers 9 bases. The CDR3 consists of 16 residues. Germline CDR1 is DFQATT and CDR2 is SNEGSKA (reference sequence). V was clipped by 0 bases and J by 6 bases; unmatched bases: 8. The CDR3 protein is CSARDSSGRSPGELFF. The CDR3 DNA sequence: TGCAGTGCTAGAGATTCGAGCGGGAGGTCCCCCGGGGAGCTGTTTTTT.

By sample fraction, this clone is medium-sized. V and J are TRBV2 and TRBJ1-2, with D maybe TRBD1 (5 bases). In germline, CDR1 is SNHLY, CDR2 FYNNEI. The ends were cut back, 4 bases at V and 6 bases at J, with 15 bases in the middle. This CDR3 contains 14 residues. In nucleotides, the CDR3 is TGTGCCAGCAGTGCCCGCCGGGGGGTAAATGGCTACACCTTC. Amino acids: CASSARRGVNGYTF.

This clone occurred a few times. CDR3 in amino acids: CASVQGAPYEQYF. Written as DNA, the CDR3 is TGTGCCAGTGTTCAGGGGGCCCCCTACGAGCAGTACTTC. The genes are TRBV2 and TRBJ2-7; 8 bases line up with TRBD1. V lost 9 bases, J lost 2 bases, and 6 bases stayed unmatched. The CDR3 spans 13 residues. CDR1 and CDR2 from the germline V gene are SNHLY and FYNNEI.

This sequence joins TRBV3-1 and TRBJ2-1; D call uncertain. Per the germline V gene, CDR1 is LGHDT and CDR2 is YNNKEL (reference sequence). The CDR3 contains 12 residues. V shed 0 bases and J shed 12 bases, with 9 bases lying between them. The CDR3 DNA reads TGTGCCAGCAGCCAAGAGGGGATTAGGCAGTTCTTC. Translated: CASSQEGIRQFF.